This T cell receptor beta chain emerged from a study of blood T cell repertoires in COVID-19. As for the study in general: Whether acute or convalescent, the COVID-19 samples came from the United States, Italy and Spain.

Data came from immunoSEQ multiplex PCR; TCRdb stores just in-frame clones and leaves some out. The sample holds about 180,000 clones; 60% to 85% are singletons and the top ten take roughly 8%. CDR1 is SGHRS, CDR2 YFSETQ, per germline. The CDR3 is 20 residues long. The V segment lost 1 base and the J segment 1 base; nucleotides outside the gene matches: 10. Material for sequencing was peripheral blood. The chain has TRBV5-1 and TRBJ2-6, with 11 bases that match TRBD1. The sequence came from a woman between 55 and 75 years old with COVID-19, enrolled during active disease. The CDR3 loop reads CASSLPGQGASISGANVLTF. CDR3 DNA sequence: TGCGCCAGCAGCTTGCCCGGACAGGGGGCGAGTATTTCTGGGGCCAACGTCCTGACTTTC. The whole variable domain, filled in from reference TRBV5-1 and TRBJ2-6, reads KAGVTQTPRYLIKTRGQQVTLSCSPISGHRSVSWYQQTPGQGLQFLFEYFSETQRNKGNFPGRFSGRQFSNSRSEMNVSTLELGDSALYLCASSLPGQGASISGANVLTFGAGSRLTVL.